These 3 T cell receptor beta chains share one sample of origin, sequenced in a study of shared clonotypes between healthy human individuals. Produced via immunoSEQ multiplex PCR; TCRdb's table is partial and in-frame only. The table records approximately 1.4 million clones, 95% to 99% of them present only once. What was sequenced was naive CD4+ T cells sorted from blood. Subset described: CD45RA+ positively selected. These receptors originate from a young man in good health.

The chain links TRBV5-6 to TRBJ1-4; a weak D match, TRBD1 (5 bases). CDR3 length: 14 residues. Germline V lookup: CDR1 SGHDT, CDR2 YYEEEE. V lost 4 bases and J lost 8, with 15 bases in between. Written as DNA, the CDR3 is TGTGCCAGCAGCCGACGAGGGGTCGGAGAAAAACTGTTTTTT. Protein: CASSRRGVGEKLFF.

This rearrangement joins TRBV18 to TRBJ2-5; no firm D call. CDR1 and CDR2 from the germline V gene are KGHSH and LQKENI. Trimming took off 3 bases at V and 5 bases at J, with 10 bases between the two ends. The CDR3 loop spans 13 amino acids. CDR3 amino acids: CASSPTSSETQYF. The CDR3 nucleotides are TGTGCCAGCTCACCTACGAGTTCGGAGACCCAGTACTTC.

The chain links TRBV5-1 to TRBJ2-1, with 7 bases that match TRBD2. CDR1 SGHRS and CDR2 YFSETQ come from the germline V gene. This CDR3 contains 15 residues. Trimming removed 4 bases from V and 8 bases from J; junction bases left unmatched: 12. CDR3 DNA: TGCGCCAGCAGCCCGAGTCCCGGACTAGTCGATGAGCAGTTCTTC. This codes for CASSPSPGLVDEQFF.